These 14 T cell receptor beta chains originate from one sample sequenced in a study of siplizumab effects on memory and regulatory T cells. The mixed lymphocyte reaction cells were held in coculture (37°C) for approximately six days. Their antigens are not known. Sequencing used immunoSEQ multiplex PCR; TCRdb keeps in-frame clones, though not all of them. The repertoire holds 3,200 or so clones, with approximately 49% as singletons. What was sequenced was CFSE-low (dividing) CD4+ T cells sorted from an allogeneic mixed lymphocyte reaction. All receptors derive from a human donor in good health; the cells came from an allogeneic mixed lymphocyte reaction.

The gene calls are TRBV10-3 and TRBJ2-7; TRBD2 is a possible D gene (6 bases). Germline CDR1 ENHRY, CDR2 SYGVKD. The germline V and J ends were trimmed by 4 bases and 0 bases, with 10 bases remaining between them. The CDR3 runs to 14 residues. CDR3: CAISGDWSSYEQYF. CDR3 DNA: TGTGCCATCAGTGGGGACTGGAGCTCCTACGAGCAGTACTTC.

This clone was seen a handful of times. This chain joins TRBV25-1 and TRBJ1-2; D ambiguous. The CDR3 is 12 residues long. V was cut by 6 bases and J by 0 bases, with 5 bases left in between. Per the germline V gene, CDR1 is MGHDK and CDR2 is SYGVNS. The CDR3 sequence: CASRAANYGYTF. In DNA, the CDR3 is TGTGCCAGCAGGGCGGCTAACTATGGCTACACCTTC.

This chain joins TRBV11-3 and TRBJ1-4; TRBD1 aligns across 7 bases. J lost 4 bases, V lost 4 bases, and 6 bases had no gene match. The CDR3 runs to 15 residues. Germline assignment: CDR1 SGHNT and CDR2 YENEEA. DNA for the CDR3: TGTGCCAGCAGCTCCAGACAGGGCCTTAATGAAAAACTGTTTTTT. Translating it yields CASSSRQGLNEKLFF.

CDR3 nucleotides: TGTGCCAGCACCGGCCCCGCTAGCGGGAGTGTGTACTACAATGAGCAGTTCTTC. It codes for CASTGPASGSVYYNEQFF. The chain links TRBV7-9 to TRBJ2-1, with 10 nucleotides matching TRBD2. The CDR3 is 18 residues long. With 7 bases clipped from V and 3 bases from J, the junction kept 15 bases outside the gene matches. CDR1 is SEHNR and CDR2 is FQNEAQ in the germline V gene (reference sequence). The full variable domain, in which reference TRBV7-9 and TRBJ2-1 provide the parts outside the CDR3, is DTGVSQNPRHKITKRGQNVTFRCDPISEHNRLYWYRQTLGQGPEFLTYFQNEAQLEKSRLLSDRFSAERPKGSFSTLEIQRTEQGDSAMYLCASTGPASGSVYYNEQFFGPGTRLTVL.

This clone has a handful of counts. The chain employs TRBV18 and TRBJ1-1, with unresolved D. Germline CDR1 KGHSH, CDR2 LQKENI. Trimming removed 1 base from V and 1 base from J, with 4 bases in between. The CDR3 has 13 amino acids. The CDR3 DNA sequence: TGTGCCAGCTCACCACGACAGAACACTGAAGCTTTCTTT. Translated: CASSPRQNTEAFF. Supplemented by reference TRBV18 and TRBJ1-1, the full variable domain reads NAGVMQNPRHLVRRRGQEARLRCSPMKGHSHVYWYRQLPEEGLKFMVYLQKENIIDESGMPKERFSAEFPKEGPSILRIQQVVRGDSAAYFCASSPRQNTEAFFGQGTRLTVV.

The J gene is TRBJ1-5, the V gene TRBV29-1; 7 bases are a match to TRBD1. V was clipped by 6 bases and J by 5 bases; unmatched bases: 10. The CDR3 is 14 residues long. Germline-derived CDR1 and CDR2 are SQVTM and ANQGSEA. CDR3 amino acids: CSVAQGGRDQPQHF. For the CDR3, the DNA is TGCAGCGTGGCCCAGGGGGGGCGGGATCAGCCCCAGCATTTT.

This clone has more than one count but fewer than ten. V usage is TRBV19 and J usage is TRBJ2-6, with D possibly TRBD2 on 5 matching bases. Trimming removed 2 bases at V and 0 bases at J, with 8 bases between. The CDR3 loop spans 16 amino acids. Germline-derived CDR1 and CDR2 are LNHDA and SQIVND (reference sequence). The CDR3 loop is CASSIRGGSGANVLTF. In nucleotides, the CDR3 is TGTGCCAGTAGTATAAGAGGAGGCTCTGGGGCCAACGTCCTGACTTTC.

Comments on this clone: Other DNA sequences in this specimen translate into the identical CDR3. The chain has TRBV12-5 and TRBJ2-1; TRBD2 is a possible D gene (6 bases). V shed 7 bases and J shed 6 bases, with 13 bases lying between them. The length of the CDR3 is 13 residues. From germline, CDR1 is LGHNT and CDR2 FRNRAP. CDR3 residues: CASAQRGLNEQFF. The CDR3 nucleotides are TGTGCTAGTGCTCAAAGGGGACTCAATGAGCAGTTCTTC.

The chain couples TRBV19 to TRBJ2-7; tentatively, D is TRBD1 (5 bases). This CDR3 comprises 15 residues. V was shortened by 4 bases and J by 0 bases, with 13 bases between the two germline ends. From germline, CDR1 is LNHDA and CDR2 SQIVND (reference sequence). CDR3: CASSNSGIFSYEQYF. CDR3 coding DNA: TGTGCCAGTAGTAACTCAGGGATTTTCTCCTACGAGCAGTACTTC. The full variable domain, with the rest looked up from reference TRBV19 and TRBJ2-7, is DGGITQSPKYLFRKEGQNVTLSCEQNLNHDAMYWYRQDPGQGLRLIYYSQIVNDFQKGDIAEGYSVSREKKESFPLTVTSAQKNPTAFYLCASSNSGIFSYEQYFGPGTRLTVT.

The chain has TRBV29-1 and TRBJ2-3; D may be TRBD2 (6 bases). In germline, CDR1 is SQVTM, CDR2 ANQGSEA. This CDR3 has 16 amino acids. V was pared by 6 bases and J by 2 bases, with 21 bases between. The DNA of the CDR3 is TGCAGCGTCTCGGGTATCTACGGGGGTTCCACAGATACGCAGTATTTT. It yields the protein CSVSGIYGGSTDTQYF.

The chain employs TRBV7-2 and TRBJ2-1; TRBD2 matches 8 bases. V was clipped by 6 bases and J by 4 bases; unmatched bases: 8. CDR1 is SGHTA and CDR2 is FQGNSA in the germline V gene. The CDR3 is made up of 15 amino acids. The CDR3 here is CASSPSGRTYNEQFF. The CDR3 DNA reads TGTGCCAGCAGTCCCAGCGGGAGAACATACAATGAGCAGTTCTTC.

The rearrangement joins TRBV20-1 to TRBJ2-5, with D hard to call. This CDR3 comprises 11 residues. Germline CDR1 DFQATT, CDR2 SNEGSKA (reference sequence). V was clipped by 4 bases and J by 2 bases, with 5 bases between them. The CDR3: CSAIWQETQYF. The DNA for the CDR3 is TGCAGTGCTATATGGCAAGAGACCCAGTACTTC.

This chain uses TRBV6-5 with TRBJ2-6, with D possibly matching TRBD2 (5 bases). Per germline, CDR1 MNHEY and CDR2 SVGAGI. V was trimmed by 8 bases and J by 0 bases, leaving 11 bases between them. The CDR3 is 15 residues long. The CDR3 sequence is CASALRGSGANVLTF. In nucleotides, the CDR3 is TGTGCCAGCGCTCTTCGGGGCTCTGGGGCCAACGTCCTGACTTTC.

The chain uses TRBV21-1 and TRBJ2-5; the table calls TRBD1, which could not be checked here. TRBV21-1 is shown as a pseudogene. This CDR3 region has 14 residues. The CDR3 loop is CASSVRTGAETQYF. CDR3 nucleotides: TGTGCCAGCAGCGTCCGGACAGGGGCAGAGACCCAGTACTTC.